This T cell receptor (beta chain) was identified during a study of cytomegalovirus exposure and HLA in healthy donors. Study-wide results and caveats: Prior analysis indicated that the majority of TCR beta V segments exhibited productivity approximately 90% or approximately 30% of the time. The study designated 150 or so TCR beta chains cytomegalovirus-associated.

Likely unrecorded immune exposures existed in these nominally healthy donors. Researchers ran the PCR with 60 Vbeta and 13 Jbeta primers. Repertoires were generated with immunoSEQ multiplex PCR, while TCRdb's copy carries only in-frame clones and drops some. The table lists 150,000 to 200,000 clones, roughly 80% of them singletons. With regard to this clone: Antigen: not known.

Material for sequencing was PBMCs. The origin of this receptor is a man aged 18 to 29 in good health and CMV-seropositive.

The CDR3 DNA reads as TGTGCCAGCAGTTTATTCCCGGAGGACGGCTACACCTTC. The encoded protein is CASSLFPEDGYTF. The chain couples TRBV27 to TRBJ1-2, with unresolved D. The CDR3 consists of 13 residues. Germline CDR1 reads MNHEY; CDR2 reads SMNVEV (reference sequence). Deletions cut 1 base from V and 8 bases from J, with 11 bases between.